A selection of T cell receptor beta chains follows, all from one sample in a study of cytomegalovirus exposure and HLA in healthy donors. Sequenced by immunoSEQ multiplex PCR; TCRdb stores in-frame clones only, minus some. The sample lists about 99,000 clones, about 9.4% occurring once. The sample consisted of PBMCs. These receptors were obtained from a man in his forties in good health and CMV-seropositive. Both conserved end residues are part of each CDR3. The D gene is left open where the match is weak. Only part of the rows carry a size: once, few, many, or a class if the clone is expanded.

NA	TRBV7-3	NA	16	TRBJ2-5	TGTGCCAGCAGCCCCGACGGGGGAGCCTGGGGAGAGACCCAGTACTTC	CASSPDGGAWGETQYF
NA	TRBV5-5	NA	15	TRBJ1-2	TGTGCCAGCAGCTTGGAGCAACGAGGGCCCTATGGCTACACCTTC	CASSLEQRGPYGYTF
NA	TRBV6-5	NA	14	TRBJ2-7	TGTGCCAGCAGTTACTCGAAACAGGGCGTCGAGCAGTACTTC	CASSYSKQGVEQYF
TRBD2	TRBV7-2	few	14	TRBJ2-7	TGTGCCAGCACGCCCGGACTAGTCGTTTACGAGCAGTACTTC	CASTPGLVVYEQYF
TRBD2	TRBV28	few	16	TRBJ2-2	TGTGCCAGTTCCGGGACTAGCGGGAGAGGAGCCGGGGAGCTGTTTTTT	CASSGTSGRGAGELFF
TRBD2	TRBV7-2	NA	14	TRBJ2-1	TGTGCCAGCAGCCAACTAGCGGGTAACAATGAGCAGTTCTTC	CASSQLAGNNEQFF
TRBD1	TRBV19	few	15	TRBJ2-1	TGTGCCAGTAAAGCCGGGACAGGTTCCTACAATGAGCAGTTCTTC	CASKAGTGSYNEQFF
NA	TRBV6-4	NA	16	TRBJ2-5	TGTGCCAGCCCGGGACAAATACAACGTCGTCAGGAGAACCAGTACTTC	CASPGQIQRRQENQYF
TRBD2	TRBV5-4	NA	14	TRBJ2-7	TGTGCCAGCAGCTTTAGCGGGAGCTCCTACGAGCAGTACTTC	CASSFSGSSYEQYF
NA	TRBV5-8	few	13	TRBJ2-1	TGTGCCAGCGCCAGCGAAGATTACAATGAGCAGTTCTTC	CASASEDYNEQFF
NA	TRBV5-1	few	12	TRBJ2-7	TGCGCCAGCAGCTTGACAGCCTACGAGCAGTACTTC	CASSLTAYEQYF
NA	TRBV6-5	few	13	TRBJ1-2	TGTGCCAGCGTCCAGCGACCAAACTATGGCTACACCTTC	CASVQRPNYGYTF
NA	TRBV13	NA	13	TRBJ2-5	TGTGCCAGCAGCGGGCAGGGCACAGAGACCCAGTACTTC	CASSGQGTETQYF
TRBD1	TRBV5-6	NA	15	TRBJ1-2	TGTGCCAGCAGCCAACCTCCCGGACAGGCCTATGGCTACACCTTC	CASSQPPGQAYGYTF
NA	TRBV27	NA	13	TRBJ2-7	TGTGCCAGCAGCCCAGGGGTAGCCTACGAGCAGTACTTC	CASSPGVAYEQYF
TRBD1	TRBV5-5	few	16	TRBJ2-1	TGTGCCAGCAGCGCGACAGGGACGGACGCCTACAATGAGCAGTTCTTC	CASSATGTDAYNEQFF
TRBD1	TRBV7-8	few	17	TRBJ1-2	TGTGCCAGCAGCCACCTCCAGCCGACAGGGGTGGGCTATGGCTACACCTTC	CASSHLQPTGVGYGYTF
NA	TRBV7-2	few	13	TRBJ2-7	TGTGCCAGCAGCCTAGACAGGAGCTACGAGCAGTACTTC	CASSLDRSYEQYF
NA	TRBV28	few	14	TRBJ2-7	TGTGCCAGCAGTTTCGCCCACCGGGCCTACGAGCAGTACTTC	CASSFAHRAYEQYF
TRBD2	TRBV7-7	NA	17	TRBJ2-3	TGTGCTAGCAGCCTCGGGACTAGCGGGAGCTGGGGGGATACGCAGTATTTT	CASSLGTSGSWGDTQYF
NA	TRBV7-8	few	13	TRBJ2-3	TGTGCCAGCAGCTTGGGAAGGGGAGATACGCAGTATTTT	CASSLGRGDTQYF
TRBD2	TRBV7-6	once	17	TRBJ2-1	TGTGCCAGCAGCTTAGAGGGGTTGGGACTAGCCGACAATGAGCAGTTCTTC	CASSLEGLGLADNEQFF
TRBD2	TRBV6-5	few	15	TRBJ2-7	TGTGCCAGCAGTCTTAGCGGGGGATACTCCTACGAGCAGTACTTC	CASSLSGGYSYEQYF
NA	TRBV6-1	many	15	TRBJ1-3	TGTGCCAGCAGTGAAACCCAGGCTGGTGGAAACACCATATATTTT	CASSETQAGGNTIYF
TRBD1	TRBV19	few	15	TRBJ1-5	TGTGCCAGTAGTATGGATCACAGGGGGAGACAGCCCCAGCATTTT	CASSMDHRGRQPQHF
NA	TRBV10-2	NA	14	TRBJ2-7	TGCGCCAGCAGTGAGGCAGGGGCTGGGTACGAGCAGTACTTC	CASSEAGAGYEQYF
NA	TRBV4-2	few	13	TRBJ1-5	TGTGCCAGCAGCCAAGATAGTAATCAGCCCCAGCATTTT	CASSQDSNQPQHF
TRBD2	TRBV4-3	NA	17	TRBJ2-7	TGCGCCAGCAGCCAAGATCGGGCTAGCGGGATTTACTACGAGCAGTACTTC	CASSQDRASGIYYEQYF
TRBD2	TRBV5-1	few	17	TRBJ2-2	TGCGCCAGCAGCTTGGCGGCGGGAGGGCCTAATACCGGGGAGCTGTTTTTT	CASSLAAGGPNTGELFF
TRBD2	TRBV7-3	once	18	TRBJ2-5	TGTGCCAGCAGCTTAACAGGCGGGATCGGGGGGGCTGGGGAGACCCAGTACTTC	CASSLTGGIGGAGETQYF
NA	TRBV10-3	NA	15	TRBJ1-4	TGTGCCATCAGTGAGTCCCCACTGTCTAATGAAAAACTGTTTTTT	CAISESPLSNEKLFF
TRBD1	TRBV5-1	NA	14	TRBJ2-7	TGCGCCAGCAGCTTTGACAGGGGGACCTACGAGCAGTACTTC	CASSFDRGTYEQYF
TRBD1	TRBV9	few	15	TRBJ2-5	TGTGCCAGCAGCGTAAGGGCAGGGGGCCAAGAGACCCAGTACTTC	CASSVRAGGQETQYF
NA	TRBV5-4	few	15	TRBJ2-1	TGTGCCAGCAGCTTGTTTAGCGGCAGCTACAATGAGCAGTTCTTC	CASSLFSGSYNEQFF
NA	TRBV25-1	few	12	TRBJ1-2	TGTGCCAGCAGTGAGGCTGACTATGGCTACACCTTC	CASSEADYGYTF
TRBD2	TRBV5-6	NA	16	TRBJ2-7	TGTGCCAGCAGCCTCGGACTAGCGGGAGTCAGGGACGAGCAGTACTTC	CASSLGLAGVRDEQYF
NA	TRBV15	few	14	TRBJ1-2	TGTGCCACCAGCAGAGATCGTAGATCCTGGGGCTACACCTTC	CATSRDRRSWGYTF
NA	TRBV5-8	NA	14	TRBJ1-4	TGTGCCAGCAGCGTGACTGCCTCTAATGAAAAACTGTTTTTT	CASSVTASNEKLFF
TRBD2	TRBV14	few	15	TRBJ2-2	TGTGCCAGCAGCCAAGCGGGAGGGCCTGTCGGGGAGCTGTTTTTT	CASSQAGGPVGELFF
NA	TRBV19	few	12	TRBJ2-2	TGTGCCAGTTTTTCTCGCGCCGGGGAGCTGTTTTTT	CASFSRAGELFF
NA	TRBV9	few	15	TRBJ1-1	TGTGCCAGCAGCGTAGGGCGGACACTGAACACTGAAGCTTTCTTT	CASSVGRTLNTEAFF
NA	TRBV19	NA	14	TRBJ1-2	TGTGCCAGTAGTTTGCAGGATGGAGGCTATGGCTACACCTTC	CASSLQDGGYGYTF
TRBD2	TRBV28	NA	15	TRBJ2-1	TGTGCCAGCAAAATTAGCGGGAGCTCCTACAATGAGCAGTTCTTC	CASKISGSSYNEQFF
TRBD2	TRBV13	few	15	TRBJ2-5	TGTGCCAGCGGTAGGAGCGGGGGTTTTCAAGAGACCCAGTACTTC	CASGRSGGFQETQYF
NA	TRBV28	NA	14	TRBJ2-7	TGTGCCAGCAGTTTAATCGGCGGGGAGGACGAGCAGTACTTC	CASSLIGGEDEQYF
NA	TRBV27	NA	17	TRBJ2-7	TGTGCCAGCAGTTTCACTCCACTGGGGGGACCTTCCTACGAGCAGTACTTC	CASSFTPLGGPSYEQYF
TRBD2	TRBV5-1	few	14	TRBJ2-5	TGCGCCAGCAGTCGTGGACTAGCGGGAGAGACCCAGTACTTC	CASSRGLAGETQYF
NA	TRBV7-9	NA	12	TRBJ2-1	TGTGCCAGCAGCTCCTCGGGACTCCAGCAGTTCTTC	CASSSSGLQQFF